This TCR beta chain was sequenced in a study of T cell repertoires in cytomegalovirus infection. About this clonotype: This sequence may be a read error, since a much larger clone differs from it by one base.

Each CDR3 protein gets one entry after TCRdb re-called the reads with MiXCR. The table has about 530,000 distinct CDR3 sequences, more than 20% seen once. The V gene lost 2 bases and the J gene lost 1 base, with 5 bases spanning the gap. CDR1 SEHNR and CDR2 FQNEAQ come from the germline V gene (reference sequence). The CDR3 length is 13 residues. Sample: PBMCs. This sequence originates from a human donor in good health (CMV status not recorded). Some clones in this sample may be carry-over from other donors' samples. The chain joins TRBV7-9 to TRBJ1-1; D is ambiguous. The DNA for the CDR3 is TGTGCCAGCAGCTTATTAGCGAACACTGAAGCTTTCTTT. Its protein product is CASSLLANTEAFF. The variable domain in full, with the rest retrieved from reference TRBV7-9 and TRBJ1-1, is DTGVSQNPRHKITKRGQNVTFRCDPISEHNRLYWYRQTLGQGPEFLTYFQNEAQLEKSRLLSDRFSAERPKGSFSTLEIQRTEQGDSAMYLCASSLLANTEAFFGQGTRLTVV.